The 5 T cell receptor beta chains listed next were all sequenced from one sample in a study of shared clonotypes between healthy human individuals. Sequencing used immunoSEQ multiplex PCR; TCRdb keeps in-frame clones, though not all of them. The sample has some 470,000 clones; 70% to 80% are singletons. What was sequenced was PBMCs. These receptors were collected from a woman between 35 and 50 years old in good health. Some clones in this sample may be carry-over from other donors' samples.

The rearrangement links TRBV4-1 to TRBJ2-3, with D unresolved. Trimming removed 1 base from V and 5 bases from J, with 10 bases in between. This CDR3 has 14 residues. Germline V CDR1 and CDR2: MGHRA, YSYEKL. CDR3: CASSQVRRLDTQYF. Here the CDR3 DNA reads TGCGCCAGCAGCCAAGTGCGGCGCTTAGATACGCAGTATTTT.

The chain's CDR3 is CASRSDNPEAFF. In DNA, the CDR3 is TGTGCCAGCAGGTCGGACAACCCGGAGGCTTTCTTT. The chain employs TRBV2 and TRBJ1-1; D is possibly TRBD1 (5 bases). Deletions cut 6 bases from V and 11 bases from J, with 16 bases between. Germline CDR1 is SNHLY and CDR2 is FYNNEI. The CDR3 is 12 residues long.

The rearrangement uses TRBV6-5 and TRBJ2-1; D ambiguous. The CDR3 is 14 amino acids. Trimming pared 0 bases from V and 6 bases from J, leaving 9 bases between. Germline V CDR1 and CDR2: MNHEY, SVGAGI. CDR3 sequence (DNA): TGTGCCAGCAGTTACTCGATACCCCTCAATGAGCAGTTCTTC. Amino acid sequence: CASSYSIPLNEQFF.

The chain uses TRBV28 and TRBJ2-5, with a possible D match to TRBD1 (5 bases). Trimming stripped 4 bases from V and 3 bases from J, with 9 bases between. CDR3 length: 13 amino acids. Germline-derived CDR1 and CDR2 are MDHEN and SYDVKM. In DNA form, the CDR3 reads TGTGCCAGCAGTTGGGGCACTAAAGAGACCCAGTACTTC. Encoded protein: CASSWGTKETQYF.

The chain links TRBV7-2 to TRBJ2-1; D possibly corresponds to TRBD2 (6 bases). Germline assignment: CDR1 SGHTA and CDR2 FQGNSA. Trimming removed 5 bases at V and 9 bases at J, with 23 bases between. The CDR3 has 16 amino acids. CDR3 region: CASSRASGGAFVEQFF. The CDR3, as DNA: TGTGCCAGCAGCCGAGCCTCTGGCGGGGCCTTCGTTGAGCAGTTCTTC.